The 17 T cell receptor beta chains below were found in one sample sequenced in a study of blood T cell repertoires in COVID-19. Method: immunoSEQ multiplex PCR; TCRdb's copy keeps in-frame clones and lacks some. The sample contains under 200,000 clones, around 87% of which appear only once. The material sequenced was peripheral blood. Receptors were obtained from a man aged 55 to 70 with COVID-19, enrolled during active disease.

This clone was seen only a few times. The V gene is TRBV29-1, the J gene TRBJ1-1; D call uncertain. The V gene lost 3 bases and the J gene lost 1 base, with 9 bases spanning the gap. Germline V gene lookup returns CDR1 SQVTM and CDR2 ANQGSEA. The CDR3 spans 13 residues. This CDR3 reads CSVDFPGNTEAFF. The CDR3 DNA reads TGCAGCGTTGATTTTCCAGGGAACACTGAAGCTTTCTTT.

The chain links TRBV19 to TRBJ2-7, with 7 bases fitting TRBD2. With V trimmed by 5 bases and J by 2 bases, 6 bases remained unmatched. Germline V gives CDR1 LNHDA, CDR2 SQIVND (reference sequence). This CDR3 contains 14 residues. The CDR3 coding sequence is TGTGCCAGTAGTCAGTTAGCGGGTGCCTACGAGCAGTACTTC. Amino acid sequence: CASSQLAGAYEQYF.

This clone was observed a handful of times. The chain couples TRBV14 to TRBJ1-1, with D possibly TRBD1 on 5 matching bases. The CDR3 sequence is 15 residues long. V lost 3 bases and J 4 bases, leaving 15 bases between the germline ends. Germline V gives CDR1 SGHDN, CDR2 FVKESK. CDR3 coding DNA: TGTGCCAGCAGCCATTGGATAGGGGTCTCCACTGAAGCTTTCTTT. Its protein product is CASSHWIGVSTEAFF.

J is TRBJ2-7 and V is TRBV11-3; 8 bases line up with TRBD1. This CDR3 is built from 14 residues. Germline V lookup: CDR1 SGHNT, CDR2 YENEEA. J lost 2 bases, V lost 5 bases, and 5 bases had no gene match. The CDR3 DNA follows: TGTGCCAGCAGCAGGGACAGGACCACCTACGAGCAGTACTTC. Amino acid sequence: CASSRDRTTYEQYF.

The J gene is TRBJ1-4, the V gene TRBV7-2; no firm D call. Trimming took off 4 bases at V and 8 bases at J, with 11 bases between the two ends. Germline V CDR1 and CDR2: SGHTA, FQGNSA. The CDR3 has 13 residues. As DNA, the CDR3 is TGTGCCAGCAGCTCCGTGGTGCGCGAAAAACTGTTTTTT. Translation: CASSSVVREKLFF.

The chain joins TRBV19 to TRBJ1-6; 8 bases line up with TRBD1. With 5 bases clipped from V and 8 bases from J, the junction kept 2 bases outside the gene matches. The germline CDR1 and CDR2 sequences are LNHDA and SQIVND (reference sequence). The CDR3 consists of 13 residues. CDR3 loop: CASSADRDSPLHF. CDR3 DNA sequence: TGTGCCAGTAGTGCGGACAGGGATTCACCCCTCCACTTT.

The V and J genes are TRBV7-9 and TRBJ1-4, with TRBD1 matching 9 bases. CDR1 is SEHNR, CDR2 FQNEAQ, per germline (reference sequence). J was trimmed by 2 bases and V by 3 bases; bases with no gene match: 4. The CDR3 has 16 residues. The CDR3 region has the DNA TGTGCCAGCAGCTTGGGGACAGGGAATACTAATGAAAAACTGTTTTTT. Translating gives CASSLGTGNTNEKLFF.

The chain joins TRBV11-3 to TRBJ2-3; TRBD2 agrees at 9 bases. Germline lookup yields CDR1 SGHNT and CDR2 YENEEA. V lost 2 bases to trimming and J lost 0 bases; unmatched junction nucleotides: 6. The CDR3 extends over 17 amino acids. The DNA for the CDR3 is TGTGCCAGCAGCTTAATCGGGCGGGAGGGGAGCACAGATACGCAGTATTTT. Amino acid sequence: CASSLIGREGSTDTQYF.

This clone occurred a few times. The chain has TRBV5-4 and TRBJ1-2; TRBD1 is a possible D gene (5 bases). This CDR3 has 16 amino acids. Trimming shortened V by 4 bases and J by 8 bases, and 24 bases separated the two germline ends. Germline V gives CDR1 SGHNT, CDR2 YYREEE (reference sequence). The CDR3 nucleotides are TGTGCCAGCAGCCCGGGGGGAACGAGGGACGAACGGGGCTACACCTTC. Protein product: CASSPGGTRDERGYTF.

The V and J genes are TRBV11-3 and TRBJ2-1; 8 nucleotides align to TRBD2. CDR1 SGHNT and CDR2 YENEEA come from the germline V gene. The length of the CDR3 is 15 residues. With V trimmed by 5 bases and J by 0 bases, 3 bases remained unmatched. The CDR3 here is CASSLSGSSYNEQFF. The CDR3 DNA follows: TGTGCCAGCAGCCTAAGCGGGAGCTCCTACAATGAGCAGTTCTTC.

The rearrangement uses TRBV9 and TRBJ1-1, with TRBD1 matching 9 bases. Trimming cost V 1 base and J 5 bases; bases outside gene matches: 3. The CDR3 extends over 14 amino acids. Germline assignment: CDR1 SGDLS and CDR2 YYNGEE. The CDR3 DNA follows: TGTGCCAGCAGCGTAACAGGGGGCGGGACTGAAGCTTTCTTT. This gives the protein CASSVTGGGTEAFF.

This clone was seen just once. The gene calls are TRBV18 and TRBJ2-7; D might be TRBD1 (6 bases). CDR1 and CDR2 (germline): KGHSH, LQKENI. Trimming took 0 bases from V and 3 from J, leaving 12 bases between them. The CDR3 has 15 residues. The CDR3 nucleotides read TGTGCCAGCTCACCACCGTTGGGGGCTGGCTACGAGCAGTACTTC. Translation: CASSPPLGAGYEQYF.

This chain joins TRBV12-3 or TRBV12-4 and TRBJ1-1; D gene unclear. CDR3 length: 12 residues. V was cut by 4 bases and J by 4 bases, with 7 bases left in between. CDR3 sequence reads: CASSYAGTEAFF. CDR3 nucleotides: TGTGCCAGCAGTTACGCGGGCACTGAAGCTTTCTTT.

This rearrangement joins TRBV6-6 to TRBJ1-4, with TRBD1 identical over 12 bases. Germline V gives CDR1 MNHNY, CDR2 SVGAGI (reference sequence). The CDR3 totals 15 residues. Trimming cost V 5 bases and J 8 bases; bases outside gene matches: 6. The CDR3 sequence: CASSRGTGGKEKLFF. CDR3 DNA: TGTGCCAGCAGTAGGGGGACAGGGGGCAAGGAAAAACTGTTTTTT.

A word on this clone: The junction departs from germline at one end; a sequencing error may be responsible. V usage is TRBV7-7 and J usage is TRBJ2-2; TRBD2 agrees at 9 bases. The germline V gene has CDR1 SSHAT and CDR2 FNYEAQ (reference sequence). CDR3 length: 15 residues. CDR3 DNA sequence: TGTGCTAGCAGCCCTAGCGGGGTAAACACCGGGGAGCTGTTTTTT. It yields the protein CASSPSGVNTGELFF. Full variable domain (missing parts from reference TRBV7-7 and TRBJ2-2): GAGVSQSPRYKVTKRGQDVTLRCDPISSHATLYWYQQALGQGPEFLTYFNYEAQPDKSGLPSDRFSAERPEGSISTLTIQRTEQRDSAMYRCASSPSGVNTGELFFGEGSRLTVL.

V usage is TRBV10-2 and J usage is TRBJ1-1; D unclear. Trimming removed 7 bases at V and 4 bases at J, with 13 bases between. The CDR3 consists of 13 residues. Germline CDR1 is WSHSY and CDR2 is SAAADI. The CDR3 loop is CASMRGWGTEAFF. The CDR3 DNA follows: TGCGCCAGCATGAGAGGGTGGGGCACTGAAGCTTTCTTT.

V usage is TRBV19 and J usage is TRBJ1-5; D perhaps matches TRBD1 (5 bases). Germline V gene data show CDR1 as LNHDA and CDR2 as SQIVND (reference sequence). This CDR3 comprises 15 residues. The V end lost 6 bases, the J end lost 4 bases, and 16 bases lay between the germline ends. CDR3: CASSILGQGNQPQHF. DNA for the CDR3: TGTGCCAGTAGCATCCTGGGGCAGGGTAATCAGCCCCAGCATTTT.